The TCR beta chain described here comes from a study of T cell repertoires in cytomegalovirus infection. Study as a whole: Used in the study were CMV epitopes, some recently identified and HLA-C-restricted, others well-studied and HLA-B-restricted. Signatures in public TCR beta sequences pointed to both CMV infection and matching HLA type. The study, taken as a whole, reports: Carriers of CMV plus the relevant HLA were identified by cumulative public TCR beta family frequency. HLA-C-restricted TCR beta clonotypes specific for CMV led the ex vivo response.

One entry per CDR3 protein results from TCRdb running MiXCR on the reads. The sample holds around 300,000 distinct CDR3 sequences, approximately 22% seen once. This clonotype occurred many times. Its target is not known. The germline CDR1 and CDR2 sequences are SGHTA and FQGNSA. V was cut by 5 bases and J by 0 bases, with 11 bases left in between. This CDR3 region has 15 residues. The chain carries TRBV7-2 and TRBJ2-1; maybe TRBD2 (6 bases). The clonotype originates from a human donor in good health (CMV status not recorded). Some clones in this sample may be carry-over from other donors' samples. Material: cultured PBMCs, obtained from culture after CMV antigen stimulation. The CDR3 spells CASSTAGSSYNEQFF. As DNA, the CDR3 is TGTGCCAGCAGCACCGCCGGGAGCTCCTACAATGAGCAGTTCTTC. Using reference TRBV7-2 and TRBJ2-1 for the parts outside the CDR3, the full variable domain is GAGVSQSPSNKVTEKGKDVELRCDPISGHTALYWYRQSLGQGLEFLIYFQGNSAPDKSGLPSDRFSAERTGGSVSTLTIQRTQQEDSAVYLCASSTAGSSYNEQFFGPGTRLTVL.